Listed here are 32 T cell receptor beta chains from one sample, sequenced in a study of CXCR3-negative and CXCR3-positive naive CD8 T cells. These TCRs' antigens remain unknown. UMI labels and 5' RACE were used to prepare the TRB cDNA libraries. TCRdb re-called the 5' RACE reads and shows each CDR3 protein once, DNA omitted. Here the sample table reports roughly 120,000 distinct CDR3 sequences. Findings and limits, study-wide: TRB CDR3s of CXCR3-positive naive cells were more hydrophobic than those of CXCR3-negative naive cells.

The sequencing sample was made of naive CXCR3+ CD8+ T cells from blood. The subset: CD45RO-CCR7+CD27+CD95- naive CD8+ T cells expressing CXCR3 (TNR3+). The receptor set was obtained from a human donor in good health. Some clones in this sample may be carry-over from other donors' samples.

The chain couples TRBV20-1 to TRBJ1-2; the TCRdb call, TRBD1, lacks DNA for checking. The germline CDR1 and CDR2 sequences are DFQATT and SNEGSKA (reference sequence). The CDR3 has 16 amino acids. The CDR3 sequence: CSAGLQRHGANYGYTF.

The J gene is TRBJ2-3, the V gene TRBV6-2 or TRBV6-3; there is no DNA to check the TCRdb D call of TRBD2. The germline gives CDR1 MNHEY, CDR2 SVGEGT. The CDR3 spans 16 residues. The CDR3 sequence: CASSPHAGGLTDTQYF.

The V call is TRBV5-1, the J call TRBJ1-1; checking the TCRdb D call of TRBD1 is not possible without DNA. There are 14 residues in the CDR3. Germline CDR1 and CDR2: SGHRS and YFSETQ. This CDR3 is CASSLVPGGTEAFF.

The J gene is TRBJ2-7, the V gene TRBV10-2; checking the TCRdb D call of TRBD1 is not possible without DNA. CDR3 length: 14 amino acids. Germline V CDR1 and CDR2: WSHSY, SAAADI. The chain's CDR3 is CASIQGAVSYEQYF.

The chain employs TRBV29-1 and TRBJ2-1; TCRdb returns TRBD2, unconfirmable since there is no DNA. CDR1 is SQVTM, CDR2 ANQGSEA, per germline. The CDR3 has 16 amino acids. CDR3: CSVEGPDGRSGNEQFF.

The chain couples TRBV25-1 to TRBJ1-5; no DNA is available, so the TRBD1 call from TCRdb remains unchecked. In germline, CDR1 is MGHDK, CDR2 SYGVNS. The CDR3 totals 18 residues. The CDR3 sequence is CASSERQGDGMGNQPQHF.

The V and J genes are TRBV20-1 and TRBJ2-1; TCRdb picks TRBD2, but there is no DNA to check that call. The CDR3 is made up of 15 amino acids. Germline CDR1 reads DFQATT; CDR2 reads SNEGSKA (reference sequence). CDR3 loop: CSARVPRGGNNEQFF.

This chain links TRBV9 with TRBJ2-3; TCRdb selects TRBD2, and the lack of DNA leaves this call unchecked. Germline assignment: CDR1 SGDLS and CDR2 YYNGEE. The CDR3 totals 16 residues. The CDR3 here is CASSDKLAGWTDTQYF.

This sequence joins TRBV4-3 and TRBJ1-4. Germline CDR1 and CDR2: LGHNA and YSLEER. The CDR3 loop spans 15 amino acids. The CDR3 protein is CASSRFIATNEKLFF.

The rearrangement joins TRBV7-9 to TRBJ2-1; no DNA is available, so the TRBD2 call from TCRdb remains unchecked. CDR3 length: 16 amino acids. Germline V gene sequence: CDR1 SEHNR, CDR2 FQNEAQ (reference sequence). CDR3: CASSVSGRGLINEQFF.

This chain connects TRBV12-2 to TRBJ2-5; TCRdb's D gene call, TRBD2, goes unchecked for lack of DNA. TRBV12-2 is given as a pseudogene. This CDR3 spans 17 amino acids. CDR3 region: CASRLKDLAGLQETQYF.

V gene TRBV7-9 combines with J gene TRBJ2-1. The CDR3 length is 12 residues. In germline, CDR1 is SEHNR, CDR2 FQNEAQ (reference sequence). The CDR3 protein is CASSRPLGEQFF.

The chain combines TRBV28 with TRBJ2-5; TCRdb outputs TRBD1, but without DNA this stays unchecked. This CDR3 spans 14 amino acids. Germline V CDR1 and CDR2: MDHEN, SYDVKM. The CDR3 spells CASSLRQAQETQYF.

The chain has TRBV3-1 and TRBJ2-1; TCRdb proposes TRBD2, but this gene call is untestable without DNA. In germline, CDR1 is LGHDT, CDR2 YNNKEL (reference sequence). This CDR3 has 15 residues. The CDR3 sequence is CASSRGLAGDYEQFF.

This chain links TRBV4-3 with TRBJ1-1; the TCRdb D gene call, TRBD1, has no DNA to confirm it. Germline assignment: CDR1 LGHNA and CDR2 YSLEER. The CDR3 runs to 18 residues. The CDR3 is CASSQEEGGLRDNTEAFF.

The CDR3: CASSQGGGGYGYTF. The chain links TRBV14 to TRBJ1-2; TCRdb picks TRBD1, but there is no DNA to check that call. The CDR3 extends over 14 amino acids. Germline CDR1 and CDR2: SGHDN and FVKESK.

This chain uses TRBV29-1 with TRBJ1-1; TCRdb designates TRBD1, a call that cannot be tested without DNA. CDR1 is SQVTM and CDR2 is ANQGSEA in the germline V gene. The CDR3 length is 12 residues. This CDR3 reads CSVEGENTEAFF.

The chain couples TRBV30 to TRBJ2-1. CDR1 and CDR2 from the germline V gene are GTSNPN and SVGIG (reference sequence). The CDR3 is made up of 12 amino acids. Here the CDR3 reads CAWSVGFDEQLF.

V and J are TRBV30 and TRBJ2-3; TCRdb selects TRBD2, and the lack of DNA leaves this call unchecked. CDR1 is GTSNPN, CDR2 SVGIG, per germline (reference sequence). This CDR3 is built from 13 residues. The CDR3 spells CAWGSGGTDTQYF.

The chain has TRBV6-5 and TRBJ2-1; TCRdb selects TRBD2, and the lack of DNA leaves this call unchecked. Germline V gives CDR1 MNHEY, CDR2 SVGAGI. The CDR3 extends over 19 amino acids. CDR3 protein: CASSYYATSGRSSYNEQFF.

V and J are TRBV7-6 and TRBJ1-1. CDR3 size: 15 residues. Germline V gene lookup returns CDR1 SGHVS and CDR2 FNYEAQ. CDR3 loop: CASSPFQRMNTEAFF.

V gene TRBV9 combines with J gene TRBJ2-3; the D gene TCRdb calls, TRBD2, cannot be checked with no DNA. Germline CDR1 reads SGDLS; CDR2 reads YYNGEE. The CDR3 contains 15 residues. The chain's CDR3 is CASSVGPRKDDTQYF.

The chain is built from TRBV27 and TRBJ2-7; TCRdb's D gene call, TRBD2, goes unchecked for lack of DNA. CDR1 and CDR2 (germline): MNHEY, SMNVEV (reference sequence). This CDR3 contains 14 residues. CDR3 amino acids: CASSFSGVEYEQYF.

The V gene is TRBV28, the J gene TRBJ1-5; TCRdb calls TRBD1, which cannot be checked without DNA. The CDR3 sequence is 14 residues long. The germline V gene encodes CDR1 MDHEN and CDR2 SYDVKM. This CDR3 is CASSFRVGNQPQHF.

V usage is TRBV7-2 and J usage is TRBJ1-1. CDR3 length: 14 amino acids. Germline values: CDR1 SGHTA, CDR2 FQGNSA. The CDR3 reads CASSLGEGGVEAFF. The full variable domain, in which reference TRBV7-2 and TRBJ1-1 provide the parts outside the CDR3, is GAGVSQSPSNKVTEKGKDVELRCDPISGHTALYWYRQSLGQGLEFLIYFQGNSAPDKSGLPSDRFSAERTGGSVSTLTIQRTQQEDSAVYLCASSLGEGGVEAFFGQGTRLTVV.

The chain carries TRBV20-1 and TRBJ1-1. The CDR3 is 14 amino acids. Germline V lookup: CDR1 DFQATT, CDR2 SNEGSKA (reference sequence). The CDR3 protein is CSARITGLNTEAFF.

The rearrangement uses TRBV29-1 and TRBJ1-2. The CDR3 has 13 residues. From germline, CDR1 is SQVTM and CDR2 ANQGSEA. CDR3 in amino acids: CSVELMDYYGYTF.

The CDR3 protein is CASRIGRDSNPYNEQFF. The chain joins TRBV7-6 to TRBJ2-1; without DNA, the TCRdb call of TRBD1 cannot be checked. This CDR3 is 17 amino acids long. CDR1 and CDR2 from the germline V gene are SGHVS and FNYEAQ.

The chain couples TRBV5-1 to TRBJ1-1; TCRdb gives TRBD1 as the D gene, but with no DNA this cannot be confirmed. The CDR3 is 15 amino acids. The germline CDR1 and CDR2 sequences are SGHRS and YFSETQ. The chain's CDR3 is CASSRSTGMNTEAFF.

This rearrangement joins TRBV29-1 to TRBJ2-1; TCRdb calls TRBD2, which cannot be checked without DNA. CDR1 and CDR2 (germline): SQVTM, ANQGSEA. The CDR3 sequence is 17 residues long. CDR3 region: CSVEKLAEDFSYNEQLF.

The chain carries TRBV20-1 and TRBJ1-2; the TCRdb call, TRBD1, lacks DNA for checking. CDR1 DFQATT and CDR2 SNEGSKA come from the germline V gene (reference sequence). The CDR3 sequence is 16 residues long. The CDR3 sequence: CSAPGQGFWDNYGYTF.

The CDR3 reads CASSTGLAGLNEQFF. The V gene is TRBV6-6, the J gene TRBJ2-1; the TCRdb call, TRBD2, lacks DNA for checking. The germline V gene encodes CDR1 MNHNY and CDR2 SVGAGI (reference sequence). The CDR3 has 15 amino acids.